The 2 T cell receptor beta chains in this list originate from one sample, sequenced in a study of blood T cell repertoires in COVID-19. Some clones are missing from TCRdb's copy, which holds only in-frame ones; the method was immunoSEQ multiplex PCR. The sample has fewer than 350,000 clones; just over 90% are singletons. Sequencing input: PBMCs or T cells enriched from blood (not recorded which). All receptors come from a woman in her thirties or forties with acute COVID-19.

The chain has TRBV2 and TRBJ1-5; D is perhaps TRBD1 (6 bases). Trimming removed 6 bases at V and 5 bases at J, with 17 bases between. The CDR3 runs to 15 residues. The germline CDR1 and CDR2 sequences are SNHLY and FYNNEI. The CDR3 region is CASRKEGGGDQPQHF. CDR3 nucleotide sequence: TGTGCCAGCAGGAAGGAGGGAGGGGGTGATCAGCCCCAGCATTTT.

This chain connects TRBV11-2 to TRBJ2-4, with a tentative D call TRBD1 (6 bases). Trimming left V 4 bases short and J 0 bases short, with 13 bases between. Germline CDR1 reads SGHAT; CDR2 reads FQNNGV. The CDR3 is made up of 16 amino acids. CDR3 sequence reads: CASSSGQTLAKNIQYF. CDR3 coding DNA: TGTGCCAGCAGCTCTGGACAGACGCTAGCCAAAAACATTCAGTACTTC.